This passage covers 22 T cell receptor beta chains from one sample sequenced in a study of early T cells in non-severe SARS-CoV-2 infection. MiXCR, run by TCRdb on the 5' RACE reads, gives a single entry per CDR3 protein. The profile covers about 64,000 distinct CDR3 sequences, with 7% to 9.5% appearing a single time and over 10% taken by the ten largest. Sequencing was performed on whole blood, taken at baseline. The receptors come from an adult who was a healthcare worker with PCR-confirmed SARS-CoV-2 infection or an uninfected control (not recorded which).

This clonotype was recorded many times. In DNA form, the CDR3 reads TGTGCCAGCAGCGGGGACAGGGGAGTGATAGAGACCCAGTACTTC. Encoded protein: CASSGDRGVIETQYF. This chain uses TRBV6-1 with TRBJ2-5, with 10 positions matching TRBD1. The CDR3 is 15 amino acids. V dropped 6 bases and J dropped 4; count of bases not matched to a gene: 8. Germline loops: CDR1 MNHNS, CDR2 SASEGT.

This clonotype was detected a few times. CDR3 in DNA: TGTGCCAGCAGCTTGGGCCTAGCGGTAACCTACAATGAGCAGTTCTTC. As protein: CASSLGLAVTYNEQFF. The genes are TRBV7-2 and TRBJ2-1; 7 bases agree with TRBD2. J lost 2 bases, V lost 3 bases, and 7 bases had no gene match. Germline loops: CDR1 SGHTA, CDR2 FQGNSA. The length of the CDR3 is 16 residues.

The gene calls are TRBV11-3 and TRBJ1-1; D call uncertain. V was cut by 1 base and J by 0 bases, with 6 bases left in between. Germline assignment: CDR1 SGHNT and CDR2 YENEEA. CDR3 size: 14 residues. The CDR3 DNA follows: TGTGCCAGCAGCTTAGCAGGAGTGAACACTGAAGCTTTCTTT. The encoded protein is CASSLAGVNTEAFF.

There are a few counts of this clonotype. The chain carries TRBV2 and TRBJ1-2; D is uncertain. Germline CDR1 reads SNHLY; CDR2 reads FYNNEI. Trimming took 4 bases from V and 4 from J, leaving 1 base between them. This CDR3 has 10 residues. In DNA, the CDR3 is TGTGCCAGCAGTGTCTATGGCTACACCTTC. It is translated as CASSVYGYTF.

This clonotype was counted at least ten times. The CDR3 sequence is CASSLGQGGNNEQFF. The CDR3 DNA sequence: TGTGCCAGCAGCCTTGGACAGGGGGGGAACAATGAGCAGTTCTTC. The gene calls are TRBV12-3 or TRBV12-4 and TRBJ2-1; 10 bases are a match to TRBD1. After removal of 6 bases from V and 5 bases from J, the junction contained 7 bases not matched to a gene. The CDR3 sequence is 15 residues long.

Many counts were recorded for this clonotype. The genes are TRBV6-1 and TRBJ2-1, with a tentative D call TRBD2 (6 bases). CDR1 and CDR2 from the germline V gene are MNHNS and SASEGT. This CDR3 is built from 17 residues. V gave up 6 bases and J gave up 1 base, with 19 bases separating them. The CDR3 DNA is TGTGCCAGCAGCTCGGATGTTGTAGCGGAATCCTACAATGAGCAGTTCTTC. Amino acid sequence: CASSSDVVAESYNEQFF.

The chain carries TRBV20-1 and TRBJ2-3, with 9 nucleotides matching TRBD1. V shed 6 bases and J 4 bases; nucleotides not matched to a gene: 8. CDR1 and CDR2 (germline): DFQATT, SNEGSKA (reference sequence). The CDR3 consists of 14 residues. CDR3 sequence (DNA): TGCAGTGCCTACGGACAGGGGTACTCAGATACGCAGTATTTT. The encoded protein is CSAYGQGYSDTQYF.

This clonotype showed up many times. The J gene is TRBJ2-3, the V gene TRBV6-4; 9 bases are shared with TRBD2. The CDR3 sequence is 15 residues long. Trimming removed 2 bases from V and 4 bases from J; junction bases left unmatched: 4. Germline CDR1 MRHNA, CDR2 SNTAGT. The CDR3: CASSDAAGGPDTQYF. Here the CDR3 DNA reads TGTGCCAGCAGTGACGCGGCGGGAGGGCCAGATACGCAGTATTTT.

The rearrangement uses TRBV12-5 and TRBJ2-7, with 8 bases that match TRBD1. V dropped 4 bases and J dropped 0; count of bases not matched to a gene: 8. Looked up from germline, CDR1 is LGHNT and CDR2 is FRNRAP. The CDR3 is 16 residues long. The CDR3 nucleotides are TGTGCTAGTGGTTGGACCGGGACAGGCCGCTCCTACGAGCAGTACTTC. It translates to CASGWTGTGRSYEQYF.

This clonotype is medium-sized by share. J is TRBJ1-4 and V is TRBV27; D not resolved. From germline, CDR1 is MNHEY and CDR2 SMNVEV (reference sequence). V lost 3 bases, J lost 7 bases, and 15 bases lay in between. CDR3 length: 15 amino acids. The CDR3 DNA reads as TGTGCCAGCAGTTTGAGTCCCCTTGCGGGTGAAAAACTGTTTTTT. This sequence encodes CASSLSPLAGEKLFF.

The rearrangement uses TRBV10-2 and TRBJ2-7; no clear D gene. Trimming removed 2 bases from V and 3 bases from J, with 8 bases in between. CDR1 and CDR2 (germline): WSHSY, SAAADI. CDR3 length: 13 amino acids. In DNA form, the CDR3 reads TGCGCCAGCAGTGAGCACCCGAACTACGAGCAGTACTTC. Translated: CASSEHPNYEQYF.

This clonotype occurred a few times. The chain links TRBV20-1 to TRBJ2-3; 12 bases fit TRBD2. In germline, CDR1 is DFQATT, CDR2 SNEGSKA (reference sequence). This CDR3 has 16 amino acids. V was pared by 6 bases and J by 0 bases, with 7 bases of the junction left unmatched. The CDR3 reads CSACGLAGSSTDTQYF. The DNA for the CDR3 is TGCAGTGCCTGCGGACTAGCGGGGTCTAGCACAGATACGCAGTATTTT.

This clonotype was seen repeatedly, ten times or more. The chain links TRBV6-2 or TRBV6-3 to TRBJ2-7; 14 positions match TRBD2. The CDR3 length is 18 residues. After removal of 5 bases from V and 3 bases from J, the junction contained 12 bases not matched to a gene. Germline V gene sequence: CDR1 MNHEY, CDR2 SVGEGT. This chain's CDR3 is CASSPGLAGVVLGYEQYF. DNA for the CDR3: TGTGCCAGCAGTCCGGGACTAGCGGGAGTGGTTCTGGGCTACGAGCAGTACTTC.

In this sample, this clonotype turned up many times. The rearrangement links TRBV9 to TRBJ2-2; a possible D gene is TRBD2 (5 bases). Germline CDR1 is SGDLS and CDR2 is YYNGEE. The CDR3 is 12 amino acids. V was trimmed by 3 bases and J by 6 bases, leaving 6 bases between them. CDR3 protein: CASSAGSGELFF. The CDR3 DNA reads as TGTGCCAGCAGCGCGGGGTCCGGGGAGCTGTTTTTT.

The chain recombines TRBV20-1 with TRBJ2-7; D not certain. The CDR3 runs 15 residues. Germline V gene lookup returns CDR1 DFQATT and CDR2 SNEGSKA (reference sequence). CDR3 sequence: CSAPRGIGSSYEQYF. The CDR3 region has the DNA TGCAGCGCTCCTCGAGGTATAGGTAGCTCCTACGAGCAGTACTTC.

This chain connects TRBV5-1 to TRBJ2-5, with 7 bases that match TRBD1. The CDR3 has 14 amino acids. Per germline, CDR1 SGHRS and CDR2 YFSETQ. V shed 4 bases and J 2 bases; nucleotides not matched to a gene: 5. This CDR3 reads CASSRDSSQETQYF. The CDR3 DNA is TGCGCCAGCAGCCGGGACAGCTCACAAGAGACCCAGTACTTC.

In this sample, this clonotype turned up many times. The CDR3 protein is CASSAYSGSYEQYF. The CDR3 region has the DNA TGTGCCAGCAGCGCTTATAGCGGGTCCTACGAGCAGTACTTC. The V call is TRBV5-4, the J call TRBJ2-7, with TRBD2 identical over 7 bases. Trimming cost V 4 bases and J 1 base; bases outside gene matches: 5. The CDR3 is 14 amino acids. Germline CDR1 is SGHNT and CDR2 is YYREEE (reference sequence).

This clonotype was observed a few times. The chain has TRBV4-2 and TRBJ2-3; 10 bases line up with TRBD2. The CDR3 loop spans 21 amino acids. Germline CDR1 reads LGHNA; CDR2 reads YNFKEQ. V lost 0 bases, J lost 1 base, and 16 bases stayed unmatched. CDR3 loop: CASSQDRGSGRGIKGTDTQYF. CDR3 sequence (DNA): TGTGCCAGCAGCCAAGATAGAGGGAGCGGGAGGGGAATCAAAGGCACAGATACGCAGTATTTT.

This rearrangement joins TRBV7-8 to TRBJ1-2; D might be TRBD1 (6 bases). Trimming took off 4 bases at V and 8 bases at J, with 14 bases between the two ends. CDR1 is SGHVS and CDR2 is FQNEAQ in the germline V gene. CDR3 length equals 13 residues. Here the CDR3 DNA reads TGTGCCAGCAGCTCCCATGGGGGCAACGGCTACACCTTC. As protein: CASSSHGGNGYTF.

This clonotype was detected a few times. J is TRBJ2-1 and V is TRBV29-1, with 7 bases identical to TRBD1. Germline CDR1 reads SQVTM; CDR2 reads ANQGSEA. This CDR3 contains 14 residues. V lost 2 bases, J lost 4 bases, and 5 bases stayed unmatched. In DNA, the CDR3 is TGCAGCGTTGAATCAGGGGGTAGTTACAATGAGCAGTTCTTC. This codes for CSVESGGSYNEQFF.

The chain joins TRBV3-1 to TRBJ2-1; TRBD1 matches 8 bases. Per germline, CDR1 LGHDT and CDR2 YNNKEL (reference sequence). Trimming at V came to 4 bases and at J to 6 bases, leaving 5 bases not matched to a gene. This CDR3 has 14 residues. CDR3 sequence (DNA): TGTGCCAGCAGCCCGGGACAGGAGGTCAATGAGCAGTTCTTC. Residues: CASSPGQEVNEQFF.

V gene TRBV7-2 combines with J gene TRBJ1-1; D gene uncertain. Germline CDR1 SGHTA, CDR2 FQGNSA. The V end lost 5 bases, the J end lost 3 bases, and 16 bases lay between the germline ends. This CDR3 is built from 15 residues. The CDR3 bases are TGTGCCAGCAGCCACTCAGGACCAGAGTACACTGAAGCTTTCTTT. It yields the protein CASSHSGPEYTEAFF.